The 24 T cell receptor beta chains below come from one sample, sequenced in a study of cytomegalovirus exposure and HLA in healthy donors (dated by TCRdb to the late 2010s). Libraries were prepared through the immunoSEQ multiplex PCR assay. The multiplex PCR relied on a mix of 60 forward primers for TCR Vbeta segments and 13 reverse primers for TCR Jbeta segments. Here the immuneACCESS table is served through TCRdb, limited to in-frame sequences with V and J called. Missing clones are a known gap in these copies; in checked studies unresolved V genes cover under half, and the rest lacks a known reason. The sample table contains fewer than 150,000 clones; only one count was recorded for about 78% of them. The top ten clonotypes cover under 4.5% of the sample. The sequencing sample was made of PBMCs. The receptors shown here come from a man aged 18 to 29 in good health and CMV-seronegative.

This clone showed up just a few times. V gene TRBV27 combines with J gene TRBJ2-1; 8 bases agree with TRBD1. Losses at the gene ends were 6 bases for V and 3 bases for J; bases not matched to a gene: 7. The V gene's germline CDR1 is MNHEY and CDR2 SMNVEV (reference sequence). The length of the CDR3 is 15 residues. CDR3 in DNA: TGTGCCAGCAGGGCACCGGGACAGGACTACAATGAGCAGTTCTTC. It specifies CASRAPGQDYNEQFF.

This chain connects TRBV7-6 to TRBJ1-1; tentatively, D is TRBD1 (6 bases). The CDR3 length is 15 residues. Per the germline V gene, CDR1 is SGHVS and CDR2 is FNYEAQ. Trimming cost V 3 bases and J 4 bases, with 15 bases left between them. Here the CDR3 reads CASSLGTGTITEAFF. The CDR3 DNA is TGTGCCAGCAGCTTGGGAACCGGGACAATCACTGAAGCTTTCTTT.

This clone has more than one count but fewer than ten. Written as DNA, the CDR3 is TGTGCCAGTAGTTTAAGGACAGGGGGAAACAATCAGCCCCAGCATTTT. Amino acid sequence: CASSLRTGGNNQPQHF. The chain joins TRBV19 to TRBJ1-5; 10 nucleotides line up with TRBD1. V was clipped by 5 bases and J by 3 bases; unmatched bases: 7. This CDR3 contains 16 residues. CDR1 and CDR2 from the germline V gene are LNHDA and SQIVND (reference sequence). Drawing the rest from reference TRBV19 and TRBJ1-5, the complete variable domain is DGGITQSPKYLFRKEGQNVTLSCEQNLNHDAMYWYRQDPGQGLRLIYYSQIVNDFQKGDIAEGYSVSREKKESFPLTVTSAQKNPTAFYLCASSLRTGGNNQPQHFGDGTRLSIL.

CDR3 bases: TGTGCCAGCAGCAACCCCAGCGGGGGGGCGGGGGAGACCCAGTACTTC. It codes for CASSNPSGGAGETQYF. This chain connects TRBV5-6 to TRBJ2-5; 10 bases agree with TRBD2. V was clipped by 4 bases and J by 5 bases; unmatched bases: 11. Germline CDR1 is SGHDT and CDR2 is YYEEEE. This CDR3 region has 16 residues. Full variable domain (outside the CDR3, taken from reference TRBV5-6 and TRBJ2-5): DAGVTQSPTHLIKTRGQQVTLRCSPKSGHDTVSWYQQALGQGPQFIFQYYEEEERQRGNFPDRFSGHQFPNYSSELNVNALLLGDSALYLCASSNPSGGAGETQYFGPGTRLLVL.

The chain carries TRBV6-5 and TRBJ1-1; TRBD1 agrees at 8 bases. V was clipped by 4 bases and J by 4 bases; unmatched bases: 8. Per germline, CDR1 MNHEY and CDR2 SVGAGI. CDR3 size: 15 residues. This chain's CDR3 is CASSSTGTGGTEAFF. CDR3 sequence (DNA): TGTGCCAGCAGTTCCACAGGGACAGGCGGCACTGAAGCTTTCTTT.

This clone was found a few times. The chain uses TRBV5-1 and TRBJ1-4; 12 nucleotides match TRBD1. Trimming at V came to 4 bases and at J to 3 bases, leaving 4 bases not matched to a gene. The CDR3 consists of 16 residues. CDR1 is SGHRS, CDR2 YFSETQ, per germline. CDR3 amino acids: CASSAGTGGPNEKLFF. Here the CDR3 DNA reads TGCGCCAGCAGCGCCGGGACAGGGGGCCCTAATGAAAAACTGTTTTTT.

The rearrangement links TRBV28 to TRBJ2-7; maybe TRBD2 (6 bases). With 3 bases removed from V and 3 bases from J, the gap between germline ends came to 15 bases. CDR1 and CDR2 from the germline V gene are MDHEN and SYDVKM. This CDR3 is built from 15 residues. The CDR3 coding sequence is TGTGCCAGCAGTTTCTGGAGCGGGCCCAGCTACGAGCAGTACTTC. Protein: CASSFWSGPSYEQYF. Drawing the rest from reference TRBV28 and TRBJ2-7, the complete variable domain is DVKVTQSSRYLVKRTGEKVFLECVQDMDHENMFWYRQDPGLGLRLIYFSYDVKMKEKGDIPEGYSVSREKKERFSLILESASTNQTSMYLCASSFWSGPSYEQYFGPGTRLTVT.

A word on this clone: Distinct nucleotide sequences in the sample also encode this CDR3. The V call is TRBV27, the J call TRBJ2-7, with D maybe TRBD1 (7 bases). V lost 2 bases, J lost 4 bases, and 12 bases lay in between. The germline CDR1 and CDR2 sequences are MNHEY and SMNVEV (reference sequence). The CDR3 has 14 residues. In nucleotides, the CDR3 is TGTGCCAGCAGTTTAGGCCAGGGGGGTTACGAGCAGTACTTC. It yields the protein CASSLGQGGYEQYF.

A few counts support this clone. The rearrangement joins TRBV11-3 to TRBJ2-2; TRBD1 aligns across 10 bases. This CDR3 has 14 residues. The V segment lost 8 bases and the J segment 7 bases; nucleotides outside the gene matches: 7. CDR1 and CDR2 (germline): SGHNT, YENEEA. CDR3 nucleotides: TGTGCCAGCTCGCCCGGGACAGGGGACGGGGAGCTGTTTTTT. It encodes CASSPGTGDGELFF.

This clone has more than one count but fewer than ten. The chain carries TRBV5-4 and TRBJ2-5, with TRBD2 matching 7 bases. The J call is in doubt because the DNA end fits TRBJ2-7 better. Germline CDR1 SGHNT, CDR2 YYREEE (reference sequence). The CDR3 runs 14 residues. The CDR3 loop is CASSPPGRAYEQYF. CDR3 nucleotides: TGTGCCAGCAGCCCCCCGGGGAGGGCCTACGAGCAGTACTTC.

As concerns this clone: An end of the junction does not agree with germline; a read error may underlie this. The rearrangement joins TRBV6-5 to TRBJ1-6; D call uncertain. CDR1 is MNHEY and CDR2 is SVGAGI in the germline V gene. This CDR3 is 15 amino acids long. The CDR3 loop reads CASSYSSSSNPPLHF. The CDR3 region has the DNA TGTGCCAGCAGTTACTCGAGTTCTAGTAATCCACCCCTCCACTTT.

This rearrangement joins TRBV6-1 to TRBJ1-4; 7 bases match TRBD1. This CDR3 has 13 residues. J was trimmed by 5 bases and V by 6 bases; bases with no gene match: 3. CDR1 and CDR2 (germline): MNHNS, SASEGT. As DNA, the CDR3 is TGTGCCAGCAGCCAACAGGGGAATGAAAAACTGTTTTTT. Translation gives CASSQQGNEKLFF.

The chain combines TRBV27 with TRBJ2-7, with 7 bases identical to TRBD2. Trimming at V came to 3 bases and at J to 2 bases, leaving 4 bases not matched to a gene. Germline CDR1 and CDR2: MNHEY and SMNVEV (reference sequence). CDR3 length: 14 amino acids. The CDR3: CASSFAGETYEQYF. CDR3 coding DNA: TGTGCCAGCAGTTTCGCGGGGGAGACCTACGAGCAGTACTTC.

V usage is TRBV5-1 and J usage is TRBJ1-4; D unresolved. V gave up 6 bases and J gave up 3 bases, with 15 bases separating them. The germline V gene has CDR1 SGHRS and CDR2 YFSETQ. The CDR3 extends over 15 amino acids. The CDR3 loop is CASKRRESANEKLFF. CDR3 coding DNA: TGCGCCAGCAAGAGAAGGGAGTCCGCTAATGAAAAACTGTTTTTT.

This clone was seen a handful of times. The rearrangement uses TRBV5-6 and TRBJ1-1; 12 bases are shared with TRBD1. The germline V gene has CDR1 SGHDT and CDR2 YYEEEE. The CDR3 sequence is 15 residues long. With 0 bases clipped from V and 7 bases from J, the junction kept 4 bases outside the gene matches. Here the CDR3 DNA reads TGTGCCAGCAGCTTGGGGGGACAGGGGGCCTATGAAGCTTTCTTT. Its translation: CASSLGGQGAYEAFF.

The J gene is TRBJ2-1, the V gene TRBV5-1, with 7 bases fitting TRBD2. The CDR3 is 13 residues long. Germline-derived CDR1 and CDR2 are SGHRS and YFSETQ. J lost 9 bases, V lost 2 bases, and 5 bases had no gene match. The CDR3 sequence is CASSLPGGSEQFF. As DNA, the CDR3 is TGCGCCAGCAGCTTACCGGGGGGTAGTGAGCAGTTCTTC.

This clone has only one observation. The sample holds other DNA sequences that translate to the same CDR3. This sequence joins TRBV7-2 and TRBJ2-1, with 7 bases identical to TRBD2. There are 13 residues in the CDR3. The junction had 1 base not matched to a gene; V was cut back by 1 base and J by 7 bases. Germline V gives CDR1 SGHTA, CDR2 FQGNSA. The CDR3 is CASSLGLANEQFF. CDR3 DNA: TGTGCCAGCAGCTTAGGACTAGCAAATGAGCAGTTCTTC.

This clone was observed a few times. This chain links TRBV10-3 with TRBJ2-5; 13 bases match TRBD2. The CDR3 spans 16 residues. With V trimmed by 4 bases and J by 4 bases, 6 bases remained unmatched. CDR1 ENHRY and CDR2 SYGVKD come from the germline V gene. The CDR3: CAISGTSGSQGETQYF. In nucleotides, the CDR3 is TGTGCCATCAGTGGGACTAGCGGGAGTCAGGGAGAGACCCAGTACTTC.

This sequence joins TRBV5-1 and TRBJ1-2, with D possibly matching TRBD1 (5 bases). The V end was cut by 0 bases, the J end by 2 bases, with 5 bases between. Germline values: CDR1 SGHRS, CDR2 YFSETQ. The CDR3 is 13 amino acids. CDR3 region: CASSLGTNYGYTF. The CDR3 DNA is TGCGCCAGCAGCTTGGGGACAAACTATGGCTACACCTTC.

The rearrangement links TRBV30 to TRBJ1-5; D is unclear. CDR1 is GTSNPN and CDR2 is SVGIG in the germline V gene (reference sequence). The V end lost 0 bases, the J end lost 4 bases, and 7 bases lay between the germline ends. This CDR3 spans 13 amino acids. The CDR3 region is CAWSVSGNQPQHF. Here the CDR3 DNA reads TGTGCCTGGAGTGTGTCGGGGAATCAGCCCCAGCATTTT.

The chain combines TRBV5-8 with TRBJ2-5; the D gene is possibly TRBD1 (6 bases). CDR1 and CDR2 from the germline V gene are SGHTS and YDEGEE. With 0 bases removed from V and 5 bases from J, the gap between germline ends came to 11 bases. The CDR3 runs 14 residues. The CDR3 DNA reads TGTGCCAGCAGCTTGGTGGGGGCGGGCGAGACCCAGTACTTC. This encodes CASSLVGAGETQYF.

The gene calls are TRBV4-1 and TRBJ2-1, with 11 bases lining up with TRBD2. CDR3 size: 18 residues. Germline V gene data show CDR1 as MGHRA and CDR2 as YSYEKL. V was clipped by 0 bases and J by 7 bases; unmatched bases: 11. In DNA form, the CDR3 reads TGCGCCAGCAGCCAAGACTCCTCCACTAGCGGGGGATGGAATGAGCAGTTCTTC. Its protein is CASSQDSSTSGGWNEQFF.

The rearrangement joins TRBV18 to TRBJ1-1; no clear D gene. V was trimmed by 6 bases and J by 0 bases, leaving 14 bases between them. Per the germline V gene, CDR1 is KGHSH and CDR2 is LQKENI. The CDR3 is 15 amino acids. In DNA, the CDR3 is TGTGCCAGCTCCCCCATGTCGGGTGTGAACACTGAAGCTTTCTTT. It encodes CASSPMSGVNTEAFF.

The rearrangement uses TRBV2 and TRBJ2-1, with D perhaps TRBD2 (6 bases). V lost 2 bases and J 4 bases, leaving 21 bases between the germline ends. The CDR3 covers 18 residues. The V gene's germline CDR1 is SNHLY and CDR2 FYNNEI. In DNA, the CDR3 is TGTGCCAGCAGTGAAAAGGGACTTTTGGCAGTCGGATACAATGAGCAGTTCTTC. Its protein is CASSEKGLLAVGYNEQFF.